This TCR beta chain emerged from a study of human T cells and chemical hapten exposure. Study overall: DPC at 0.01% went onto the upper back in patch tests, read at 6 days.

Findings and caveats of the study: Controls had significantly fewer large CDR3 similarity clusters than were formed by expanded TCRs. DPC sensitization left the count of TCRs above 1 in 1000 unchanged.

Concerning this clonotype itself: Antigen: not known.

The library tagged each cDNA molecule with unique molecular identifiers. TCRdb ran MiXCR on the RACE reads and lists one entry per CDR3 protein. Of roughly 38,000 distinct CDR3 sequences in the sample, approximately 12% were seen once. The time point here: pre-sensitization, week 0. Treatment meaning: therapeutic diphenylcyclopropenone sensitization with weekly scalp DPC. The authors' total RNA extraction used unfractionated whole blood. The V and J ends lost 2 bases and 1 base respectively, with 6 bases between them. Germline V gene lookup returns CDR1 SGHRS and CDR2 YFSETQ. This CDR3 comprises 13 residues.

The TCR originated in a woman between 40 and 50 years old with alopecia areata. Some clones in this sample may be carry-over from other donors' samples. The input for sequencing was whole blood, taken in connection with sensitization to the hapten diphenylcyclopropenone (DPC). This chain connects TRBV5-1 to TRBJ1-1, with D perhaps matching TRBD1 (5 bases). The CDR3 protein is CASSFGQNTEAFF. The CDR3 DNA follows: TGCGCCAGCAGCTTCGGACAGAACACTGAAGCTTTCTTT.